This TCR beta chain was recorded in a study of CD8 T cells in ankylosing spondylitis. Notes on the study in general: Among TCR beta sequences, a motif of several highly homologous variants appeared characteristic of ankylosing spondylitis blood.

This clonotype was counted only a few times. Antigen: not known. Quantitative 5'-RACE was performed with molecular barcodes, and it yielded the TCR beta libraries. TCRdb re-analysed the 5' RACE reads in MiXCR, keeping a single row per CDR3 protein. In the table there are around 130,000 distinct CDR3 sequences, approximately 17% of which are singletons. This CDR3 is 15 amino acids long. With 1 base clipped from V and 5 bases from J, the junction kept 3 bases outside the gene matches. Germline CDR1 SGHDN, CDR2 FVKESK. This sequence joins TRBV14 and TRBJ2-2; TRBD2 aligns across 8 bases. The receptor's source is a male donor with ankylosing spondylitis. The sequenced sample consisted of blood, either unsorted or a sorted T cell fraction (not recorded which). The CDR3 protein is CASSQAGGPTGELFF. Here the CDR3 DNA reads TGTGCCAGCAGCCAAGCGGGAGGGCCTACCGGGGAGCTGTTTTTT. The whole variable domain, filled in from reference TRBV14 and TRBJ2-2, reads EAGVTQFPSHSVIEKGQTVTLRCDPISGHDNLYWYRRVMGKEIKFLLHFVKESKQDESGMPNNRFLAERTGGTYSTLKVQPAELEDSGVYFCASSQAGGPTGELFFGEGSRLTVL.